This is a list of T cell receptor beta chains from one sample in a study of T cells in narcolepsy. The data were produced by immunoSEQ multiplex PCR, yet TCRdb's version contains in-frame clones alone and is incomplete. This repertoire shows about 15,000 clones, approximately 83% found once; its top ten account for around 37%. The sequencing sample was made of memory (CD45RA-) CD4+ T cells from blood. The receptors derive from a human donor in good health. The CDR3 runs from the conserved cysteine through the conserved F or W. A D gene is named only where the DNA matches it firmly. Size tells how often a clone was seen (once, few, many) or the class of an expanded clone, and some rows leave it out.

CDR3aa: CASTTVASYSYNEQFF
CDR3nt: TGTGCCAGCACCACTGTAGCGTCCTACTCCTACAATGAGCAGTTCTTC
v_gene: TRBV28
d_gene: .
abundance: .
j_gene: TRBJ2-1

CDR3aa: CASSPREGFTYGYTF
CDR3nt: TGTGCCAGCAGCCCCCGCGAGGGTTTTACCTATGGCTACACCTTC
v_gene: TRBV7-8
d_gene: .
abundance: .
j_gene: TRBJ1-2

CDR3aa: CASSLPDHTDTQYF
CDR3nt: TGTGCCAGCAGCCTCCCCGATCATACAGATACGCAGTATTTT
v_gene: TRBV7-2
d_gene: .
abundance: .
j_gene: TRBJ2-3

CDR3aa: CASSGHDIGELFF
CDR3nt: TGTGCCAGCAGCGGCCACGACATCGGGGAGCTGTTTTTT
v_gene: TRBV9
d_gene: .
abundance: .
j_gene: TRBJ2-2

CDR3aa: CASSGSLRESEAFF
CDR3nt: TGTGCCAGCAGCGGCTCCCTCAGGGAATCTGAAGCTTTCTTT
v_gene: TRBV5-4
d_gene: .
abundance: .
j_gene: TRBJ1-1

CDR3aa: CASSEALRGHLGGNTIYF
CDR3nt: TGTGCCAGCAGTGAAGCGCTTCGCGGACACCTCGGCGGAAACACCATATATTTT
v_gene: TRBV6-1
d_gene: .
abundance: .
j_gene: TRBJ1-3

CDR3aa: CASSLMGTNEKLFF
CDR3nt: TGTGCCAGCAGTTTAATGGGCACTAATGAAAAACTGTTTTTT
v_gene: TRBV27
d_gene: .
abundance: .
j_gene: TRBJ1-4

CDR3aa: CASTPPGHNTGELFF
CDR3nt: TGCGCCAGCACTCCTCCGGGACACAACACCGGGGAGCTGTTTTTT
v_gene: TRBV5-1
d_gene: .
abundance: .
j_gene: TRBJ2-2

CDR3aa: CASSLVRDSPNQPQHF
CDR3nt: TGTGCCAGCAGCTTAGTCCGGGACAGCCCCAATCAGCCCCAGCATTTT
v_gene: TRBV7-2
d_gene: TRBD1
abundance: .
j_gene: TRBJ1-5

CDR3aa: CASSLLGGGSSTDTQYF
CDR3nt: TGTGCCAGCAGCCTCCTTGGGGGGGGATCTAGCACAGATACGCAGTATTTT
v_gene: TRBV4-2
d_gene: TRBD2
abundance: .
j_gene: TRBJ2-3

CDR3aa: CASSIGGRAGYTF
CDR3nt: TGTGCCAGTAGTATAGGAGGACGCGCTGGCTACACCTTC
v_gene: TRBV19
d_gene: .
abundance: .
j_gene: TRBJ1-2

CDR3aa: CSVVQRGEQFF
CDR3nt: TGCAGCGTTGTTCAACGGGGTGAGCAGTTCTTC
v_gene: TRBV29-1
d_gene: .
abundance: .
j_gene: TRBJ2-1

CDR3aa: CASSSTGRSNTGELFF
CDR3nt: TGCGCCAGCAGCTCTACAGGGAGGTCGAACACCGGGGAGCTGTTTTTT
v_gene: TRBV5-1
d_gene: .
abundance: .
j_gene: TRBJ2-2

CDR3aa: CASSPVQVAEAFF
CDR3nt: TGTGCCAGCAGCCCGGTGCAGGTGGCTGAAGCTTTCTTT
v_gene: TRBV16
d_gene: .
abundance: .
j_gene: TRBJ1-1

CDR3aa: CASSPTGEQETQYF
CDR3nt: TGTGCCAGTAGCCCTACCGGGGAACAAGAGACCCAGTACTTC
v_gene: TRBV19
d_gene: .
abundance: .
j_gene: TRBJ2-5

CDR3aa: CAISESRGLLNSPLHF
CDR3nt: TGTGCCATCAGTGAGTCGCGGGGACTACTGAATTCACCCCTCCACTTT
v_gene: TRBV10-3
d_gene: .
abundance: once
j_gene: TRBJ1-6

CDR3aa: CASSEVRFSGAFF
CDR3nt: TGTGCCAGCAGTGAAGTCAGGTTTTCTGGGGCTTTCTTT
v_gene: TRBV6-1
d_gene: .
abundance: .
j_gene: TRBJ1-1